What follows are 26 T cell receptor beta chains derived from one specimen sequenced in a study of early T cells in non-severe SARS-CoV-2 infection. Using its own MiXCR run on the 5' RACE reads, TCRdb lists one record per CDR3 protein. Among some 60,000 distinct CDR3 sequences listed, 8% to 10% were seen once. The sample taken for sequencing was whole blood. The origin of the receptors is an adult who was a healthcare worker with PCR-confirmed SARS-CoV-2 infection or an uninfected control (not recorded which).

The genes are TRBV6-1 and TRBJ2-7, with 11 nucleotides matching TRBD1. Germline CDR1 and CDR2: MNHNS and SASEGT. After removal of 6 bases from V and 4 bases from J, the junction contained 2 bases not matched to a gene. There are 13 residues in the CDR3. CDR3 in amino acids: CASSGDRGYEQYV. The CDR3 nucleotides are TGTGCCAGCAGCGGGGACAGGGGGTACGAGCAGTACGTC.

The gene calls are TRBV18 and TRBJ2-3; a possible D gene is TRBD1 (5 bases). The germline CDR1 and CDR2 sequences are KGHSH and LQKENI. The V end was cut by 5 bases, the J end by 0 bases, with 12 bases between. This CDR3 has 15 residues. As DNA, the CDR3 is TGTGCCAGCTCAATCCAGGGTCCTAGCACAGATACGCAGTATTTT. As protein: CASSIQGPSTDTQYF.

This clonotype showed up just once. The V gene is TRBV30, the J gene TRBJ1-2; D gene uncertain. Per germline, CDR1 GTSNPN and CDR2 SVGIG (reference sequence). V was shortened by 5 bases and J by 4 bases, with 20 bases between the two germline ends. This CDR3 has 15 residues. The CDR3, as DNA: TGTGCCTGGCACCCCGGGGTCGGGGTGGGCTATGGCTACACCTTC. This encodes CAWHPGVGVGYGYTF. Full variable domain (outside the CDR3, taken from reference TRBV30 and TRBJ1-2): SQTIHQWPATLVQPVGSPLSLECTVEGTSNPNLYWYRQAAGRGLQLLFYSVGIGQISSEVPQNLSASRPQDRQFILSSKKLLLSDSGFYLCAWHPGVGVGYGYTFGSGTRLTVV.

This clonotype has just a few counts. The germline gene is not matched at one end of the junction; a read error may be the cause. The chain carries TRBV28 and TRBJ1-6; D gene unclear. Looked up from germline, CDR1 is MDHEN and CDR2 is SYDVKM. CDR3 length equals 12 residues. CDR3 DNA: TGTGCCAGCGGTACTGTTAATTCACCCCTCCATTTT. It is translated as CASGTVNSPLHF. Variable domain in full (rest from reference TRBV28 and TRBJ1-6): DVKVTQSSRYLVKRTGEKVFLECVQDMDHENMFWYRQDPGLGLRLIYFSYDVKMKEKGDIPEGYSVSREKKERFSLILESASTNQTSMYLCASGTVNSPLHFGNGTRLTVT.

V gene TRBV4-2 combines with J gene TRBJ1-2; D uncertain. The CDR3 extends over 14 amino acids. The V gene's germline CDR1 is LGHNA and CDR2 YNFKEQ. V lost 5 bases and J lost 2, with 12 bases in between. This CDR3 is CASSASVVNYGYTF. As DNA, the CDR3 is TGTGCCAGCAGCGCGTCAGTGGTAAACTATGGCTACACCTTC.

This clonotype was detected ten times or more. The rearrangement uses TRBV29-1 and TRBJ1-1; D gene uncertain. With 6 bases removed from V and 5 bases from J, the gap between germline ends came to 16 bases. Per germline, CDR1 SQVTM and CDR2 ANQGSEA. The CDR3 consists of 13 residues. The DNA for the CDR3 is TGCAGCGTATTAATAGGAGGGAGGACTGAAGCTTTCTTT. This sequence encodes CSVLIGGRTEAFF.

The DNA of the CDR3 is TGCGCCAGCAGTGCACAACTTAATTCACCCCTCCACTTT. Residues: CASSAQLNSPLHF. This sequence joins TRBV10-2 and TRBJ1-6; unclear D gene. In germline, CDR1 is WSHSY, CDR2 SAAADI. The CDR3 sequence is 13 residues long. Deletions cut 4 bases from V and 6 bases from J, with 7 bases between.

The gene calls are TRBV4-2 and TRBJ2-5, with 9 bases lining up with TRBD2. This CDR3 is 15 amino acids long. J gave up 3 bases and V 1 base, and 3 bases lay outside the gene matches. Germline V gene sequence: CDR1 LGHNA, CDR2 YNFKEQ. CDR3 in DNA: TGTGCCAGCAGCCAAGCCGCGGGGGGGGAAGAGACCCAGTACTTC. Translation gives CASSQAAGGEETQYF.

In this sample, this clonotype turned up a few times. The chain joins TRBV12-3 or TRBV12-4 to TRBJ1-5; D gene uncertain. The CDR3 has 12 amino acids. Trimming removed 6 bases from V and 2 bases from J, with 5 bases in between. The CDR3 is CASRRGNQPQHF. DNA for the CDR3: TGTGCCAGCAGGCGCGGCAATCAGCCCCAGCATTTT.

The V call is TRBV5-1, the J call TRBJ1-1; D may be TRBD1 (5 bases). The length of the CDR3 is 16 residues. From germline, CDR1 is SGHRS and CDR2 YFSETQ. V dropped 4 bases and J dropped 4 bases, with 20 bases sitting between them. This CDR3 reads CASSPGQLGFVTEAFF. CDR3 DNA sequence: TGCGCCAGCAGCCCCGGACAACTGGGGTTCGTCACTGAAGCTTTCTTT. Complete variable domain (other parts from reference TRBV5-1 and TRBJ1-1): KAGVTQTPRYLIKTRGQQVTLSCSPISGHRSVSWYQQTPGQGLQFLFEYFSETQRNKGNFPGRFSGRQFSNSRSEMNVSTLELGDSALYLCASSPGQLGFVTEAFFGQGTRLTVV.

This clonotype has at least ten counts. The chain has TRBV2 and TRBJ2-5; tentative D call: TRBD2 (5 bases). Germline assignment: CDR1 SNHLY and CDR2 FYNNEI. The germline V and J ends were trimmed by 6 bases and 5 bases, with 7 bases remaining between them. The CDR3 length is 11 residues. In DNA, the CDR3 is TGTGCCAGCAGACTAGTTGAGACCCAGTACTTC. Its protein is CASRLVETQYF. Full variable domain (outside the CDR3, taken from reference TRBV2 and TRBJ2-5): EPEVTQTPSHQVTQMGQEVILRCVPISNHLYFYWYRQILGQKVEFLVSFYNNEISEKSEIFDDQFSVERPDGSNFTLKIRSTKLEDSAMYFCASRLVETQYFGPGTRLLVL.

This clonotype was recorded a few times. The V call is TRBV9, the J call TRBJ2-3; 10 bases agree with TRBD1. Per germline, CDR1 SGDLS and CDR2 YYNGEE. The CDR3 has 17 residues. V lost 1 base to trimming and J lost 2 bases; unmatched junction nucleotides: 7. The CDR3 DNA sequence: TGTGCCAGCAGCGTAACGCCGGACAGGGGGACCACAGATACGCAGTATTTT. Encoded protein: CASSVTPDRGTTDTQYF.

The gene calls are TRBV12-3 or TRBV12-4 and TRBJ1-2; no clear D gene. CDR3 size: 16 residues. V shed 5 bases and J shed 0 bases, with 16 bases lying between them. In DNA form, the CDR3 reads TGTGCCAGCAGTCCCCAAGTGAGGCAGACTAACTATGGCTACACCTTC. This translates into CASSPQVRQTNYGYTF.

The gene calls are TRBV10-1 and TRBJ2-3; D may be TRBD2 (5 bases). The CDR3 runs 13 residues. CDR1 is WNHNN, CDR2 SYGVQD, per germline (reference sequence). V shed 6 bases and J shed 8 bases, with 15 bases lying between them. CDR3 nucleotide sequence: TGCGCCAGCAGCCCCTGGGAGTGGAGTACGCAGTATTTT. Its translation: CASSPWEWSTQYF.

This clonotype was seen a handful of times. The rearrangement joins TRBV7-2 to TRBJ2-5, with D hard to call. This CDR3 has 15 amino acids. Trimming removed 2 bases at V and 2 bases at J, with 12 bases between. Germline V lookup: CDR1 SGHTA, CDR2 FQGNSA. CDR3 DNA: TGTGCCAGCAGCTTAAACCCAACATTGCAAGAGACCCAGTACTTC. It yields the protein CASSLNPTLQETQYF.

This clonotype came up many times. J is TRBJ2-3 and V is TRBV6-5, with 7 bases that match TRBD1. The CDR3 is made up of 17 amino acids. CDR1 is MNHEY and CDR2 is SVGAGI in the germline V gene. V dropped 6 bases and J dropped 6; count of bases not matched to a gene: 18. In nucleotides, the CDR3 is TGTGCCAGCAGCCCCCAAACTGACAGGGATGGTACGGATACGCAGTATTTT. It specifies CASSPQTDRDGTDTQYF.

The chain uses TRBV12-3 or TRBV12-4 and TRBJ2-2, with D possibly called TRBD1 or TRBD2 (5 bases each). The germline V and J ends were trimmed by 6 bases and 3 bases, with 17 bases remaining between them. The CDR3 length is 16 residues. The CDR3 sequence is CASRHNRGYYTGELFF. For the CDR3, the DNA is TGTGCCAGCAGGCACAACCGGGGCTACTACACCGGGGAGCTGTTTTTT.

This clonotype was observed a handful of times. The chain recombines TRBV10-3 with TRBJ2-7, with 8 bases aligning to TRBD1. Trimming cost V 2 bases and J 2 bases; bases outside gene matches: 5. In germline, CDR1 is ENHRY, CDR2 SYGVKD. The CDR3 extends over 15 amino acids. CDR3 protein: CAISEGQGTPYEQYV. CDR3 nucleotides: TGTGCCATCAGTGAGGGACAGGGTACCCCCTACGAGCAGTACGTC.

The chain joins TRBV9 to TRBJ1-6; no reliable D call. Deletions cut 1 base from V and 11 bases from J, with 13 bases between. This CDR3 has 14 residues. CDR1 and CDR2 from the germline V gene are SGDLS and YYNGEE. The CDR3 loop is CASSVSDGVAPLHF. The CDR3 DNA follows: TGTGCCAGCAGCGTATCGGACGGGGTTGCACCCCTCCACTTT.

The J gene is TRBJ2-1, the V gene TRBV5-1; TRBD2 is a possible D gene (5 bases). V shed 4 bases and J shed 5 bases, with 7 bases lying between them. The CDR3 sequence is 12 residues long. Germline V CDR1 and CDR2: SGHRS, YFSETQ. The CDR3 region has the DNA TGCGCCAGCAGCCCCGGGGACAATGAGCAGTTCTTC. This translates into CASSPGDNEQFF.

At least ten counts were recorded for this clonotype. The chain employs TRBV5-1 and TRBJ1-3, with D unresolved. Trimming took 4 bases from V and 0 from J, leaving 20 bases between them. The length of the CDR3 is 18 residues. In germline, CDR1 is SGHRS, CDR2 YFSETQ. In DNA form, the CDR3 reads TGCGCCAGCAGCCCTTCAATGTCAGGCGGTTACTCTGGAAACACCATATATTTT. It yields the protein CASSPSMSGGYSGNTIYF.

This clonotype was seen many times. The CDR3 DNA reads TGTGCCAGCAGCGCCCCTCTGACAGGGGGCCGCACTGAAGCTTTCTTT. Its protein is CASSAPLTGGRTEAFF. The chain uses TRBV7-9 and TRBJ1-1; 10 bases line up with TRBD1. V shed 5 bases, J shed 4 bases, and the junction held 10 bases outside the gene matches. The CDR3 contains 16 residues. From germline, CDR1 is SEHNR and CDR2 FQNEAQ (reference sequence). The variable domain in full, completed from reference TRBV7-9 and TRBJ1-1, reads DTGVSQNPRHKITKRGQNVTFRCDPISEHNRLYWYRQTLGQGPEFLTYFQNEAQLEKSRLLSDRFSAERPKGSFSTLEIQRTEQGDSAMYLCASSAPLTGGRTEAFFGQGTRLTVV.

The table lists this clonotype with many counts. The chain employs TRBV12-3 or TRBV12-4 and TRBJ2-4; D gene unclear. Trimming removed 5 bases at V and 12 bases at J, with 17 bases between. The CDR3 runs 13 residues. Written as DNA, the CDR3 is TGTGCCAGCAGTCCCTCTAATCCAACATATCAGTACTTC. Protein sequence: CASSPSNPTYQYF.

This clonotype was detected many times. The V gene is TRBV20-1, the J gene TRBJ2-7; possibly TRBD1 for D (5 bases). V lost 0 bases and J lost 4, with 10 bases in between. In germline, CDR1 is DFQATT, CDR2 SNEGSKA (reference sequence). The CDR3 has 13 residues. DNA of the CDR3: TGCAGTGCTAGAGAGATAGACAGTTACGAGCAGTACGTC. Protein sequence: CSAREIDSYEQYV.

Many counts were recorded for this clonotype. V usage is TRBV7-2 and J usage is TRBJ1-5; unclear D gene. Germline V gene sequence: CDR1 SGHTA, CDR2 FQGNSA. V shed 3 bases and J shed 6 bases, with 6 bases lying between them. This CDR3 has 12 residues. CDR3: CASSFLGQPQHF. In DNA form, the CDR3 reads TGTGCCAGCAGCTTTCTTGGTCAGCCCCAGCATTTT. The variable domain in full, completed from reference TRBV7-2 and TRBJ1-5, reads GAGVSQSPSNKVTEKGKDVELRCDPISGHTALYWYRQSLGQGLEFLIYFQGNSAPDKSGLPSDRFSAERTGGSVSTLTIQRTQQEDSAVYLCASSFLGQPQHFGDGTRLSIL.

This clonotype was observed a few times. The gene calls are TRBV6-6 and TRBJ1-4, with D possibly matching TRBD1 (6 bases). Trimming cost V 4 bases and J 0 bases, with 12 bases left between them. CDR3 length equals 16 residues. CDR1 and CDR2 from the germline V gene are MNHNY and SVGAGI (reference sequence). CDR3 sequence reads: CASSLDSGATNEKLFF. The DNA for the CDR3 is TGTGCCAGCAGTTTGGACAGTGGGGCAACTAATGAAAAACTGTTTTTT.